This T cell receptor (beta chain) was found in a study of early stage breast cancer tumors. Study-level background: Samples were sequenced at 7.5 to 10-fold average coverage.

A word on this clone: The antigen is undetermined.

Germline CDR1 and CDR2: SGDLS and YYNGEE. CDR3 length: 16 residues. With V trimmed by 0 bases and J by 6 bases, 11 bases remained unmatched. General study findings and limits: Commonly generated sequences made up most enriched TCRB sequences shared between patients.

Each sample had two DNA replicates, about 0.5 ug blood or roughly 1.4 ug tissue. This table comes from immunoSEQ multiplex PCR, and its TCRdb copy is limited to in-frame clones, with some not included. The table has 40,000 to 60,000 clones, around four fifths seen once. The chain uses TRBV9 and TRBJ1-2; 7 bases fit TRBD1. The origin of this receptor is a person in their 40s with breast cancer. The sample comprised blood. The CDR3: CASSVAGTGAVDGYTF. The CDR3 DNA sequence: TGTGCCAGCAGCGTAGCGGGTACAGGGGCCGTGGATGGCTACACCTTC.